This T cell receptor beta chain was identified during a study of T cells in Graves' hyperthyroidism and ophthalmopathy (dated by TCRdb to between 2018 and 2020). About the full investigation: Peripheral blood was sampled at the time of initial diagnosis, prior to any treatment. In addition, the study compared T-cell repertoires in thyroid tissue and in blood from roughly 6 Graves' hyperthyroidism patients. The roughly 94 discovery patients were randomly split 7:3 into training and test sets. After blood sampling, hyperthyroidism patients were treated with methimazole at a starting dose of 30 mg daily, and ophthalmopathy patients were treated with high-dose intravenous methylprednisolone. An independent validation cohort of fewer than 20 hyperthyroidism patients and roughly 16 patients who later progressed to ophthalmopathy tested prospective prediction of ophthalmopathy. To identify TCR V-J signatures that set the groups apart, the researchers used a discovery cohort of 100 or so patients, made up of under 45 with Graves' ophthalmopathy and 55 to 65 with stable Graves' hyperthyroidism. TCR Vbeta CDR3 sequencing of 120 to 150 peripheral blood samples (around 45 ophthalmopathy, about 74 hyperthyroidism and some 17 progressor patients) is reported in the paper. What the research found in general, with its limitations: In validation, the model predicted progression to ophthalmopathy with approximately 70% sensitivity and roughly 72% specificity, a median of approximately 6.5 months before onset. Sample size was not statistically predetermined, and blinding of investigators to group allocation was not performed. In cross-validation, a model built on a 13 V-J signature told ophthalmopathy apart from stable hyperthyroidism with over 85% sensitivity and approximately 81% specificity, and in testing the same model reached 80%/75%. Most expanded thyroid clonotypes (frequency above 0.001) were also detected in blood, suggesting blood repertoires may reflect thyroid immune responses.

In this sample, this clonotype turned up many times. The clone's antigen remains unknown. Base qualities are not provided; no much larger clone lies one nucleotide away. The TCR beta CDR3 regions were amplified from the RNA transcripts. For the first round of RT-PCR on the TCR CDR3, the HTBI primer set was used together with the Qiagen OneStep RT-PCR kit. Libraries were constructed in a second round of multiplex PCR, after which size selection and purification were carried out. Paired-end sequencing of the libraries was performed with 100 bp reads on an Illumina HiSeq2000. The authors' pipeline ran thus. SOAPnuke was used to process the raw data, with reads discarded if the reads contained adapters or uncalled bases, had a mean Phred below 15, or lacked an exact constant-primer or identifier match. High-quality paired reads were merged with COPE v1.2.5, and unique nucleotide sequences were defined as clonotypes. MiTCR v1.1 was used to align clonotypes to the IMGT TRBV, TRBD and TRBJ reference segments. The analysis included only V-J combinations with a frequency above 0.0001, which together covered 98% to 99.2% of the repertoires. The TCS score was defined as the ratio of F50 (clonal expansion) to E x V (chaos), calculated using BLOSUM62-based TCRdist between CDR3 peptides within each V-J. Welch's t-statistics and random forest reduced some 510 V-J features to fewer than 15, which were used in a naive Bayes classifier (R e1071). TCRdb ran its own pipeline on the public reads, namely fastp trimming at Q25 and MiXCR clone calling, and kept in-frame beta chains. Rows matching on CDR3 protein sequence are summarized as one entry with the most common DNA and genes. V and J calls and clone size were set by TCRdb, not the authors. A total of fewer than 450,000 distinct CDR3 sequences appear in this sample, 17% of them only once. The top ten constitute around a third of the sample.

Hyperthyroidism patients were aged 18 to 65 years and newly diagnosed, with disease duration of less than 2 months. Patients with uncontrolled infections, other autoimmune diseases, pregnancy or lactation were excluded. Diagnoses relied on clinical symptoms, serum thyroxine and TRAb, thyroid ultrasound and orbital computed tomography. For progressor patients, blood was drawn at the first diagnosis of hyperthyroidism, before any ophthalmopathy symptoms had appeared. Ficoll-Paque density gradient centrifugation was used to isolate PBMCs from 9.5 to 10 ml of fresh peripheral blood. Progressor patients were defined as those initially diagnosed with Graves' hyperthyroidism in whom ophthalmopathy developed during follow-up. Trizol reagent was used to extract total RNA, and RNA quality was then checked on an Agilent 2100 Bioanalyzer. Source material: blood. The TCR sequence derives from a woman aged 25 to 39 with Graves' hyperthyroidism that later progressed to Graves' ophthalmopathy.

The DNA sequence reads TGTGCCTGGTCGACAGGGGCCGATGAGCAGTTCTTC. It translates to CAWSTGADEQFF. The chain uses TRBV30 and TRBJ2-1; 8 bases in the middle match TRBD1. From V the trimming removes 5 bases and from J it removes 8 bases, while the gene matches leave 5 bases of the junction unaccounted for. Taken from the germline V gene (reference sequence), the CDR1 and CDR2 loops are GTSNPN and SVGIG. Its CDR3 holds 12 amino acids, cysteine through phenylalanine. Only CDR3 DNA is held: 36 bases, read in frame from base 1.